A single sample gave rise to the 7 T cell receptor beta chains below, sequenced in a study of T cell repertoires in cytomegalovirus infection. Via MiXCR, TCRdb re-called the reads, giving one row per CDR3 protein. The profile covers some 590,000 distinct CDR3 sequences, with about 40% appearing a single time and around 46% taken by the ten largest. Antigen specificity for these receptors is unknown. The sequenced sample was cultured PBMCs, obtained from culture after CMV antigen stimulation. These receptors all stem from a human donor in good health (CMV status not recorded). Some clones in this sample may be carry-over from other donors' samples.

This clonotype was detected a few times. The rearrangement links TRBV27 to TRBJ1-1, with a tentative D call TRBD1 (5 bases). In germline, CDR1 is MNHEY, CDR2 SMNVEV (reference sequence). The ends were cut back, 4 bases at V and 1 base at J, with 13 bases in the middle. This CDR3 is 15 amino acids long. The CDR3 protein is CASSSLDNSNTEAFF. The CDR3 DNA follows: TGTGCCAGCAGTTCCTTGGACAACTCGAACACTGAAGCTTTCTTT.

The chain employs TRBV7-2 and TRBJ2-3, with unresolved D. The V end was cut by 5 bases, the J end by 4 bases, with 19 bases between. CDR3 length: 16 amino acids. CDR1 SGHTA and CDR2 FQGNSA come from the germline V gene. DNA of the CDR3: TGTGCCAGCAGCACCGGCCCCCCCCGAGGCGCAGATACGCAGTATTTT. Translating it yields CASSTGPPRGADTQYF.

This rearrangement joins TRBV6-6 to TRBJ1-6; tentatively, D is TRBD1 (5 bases). Trimming took off 2 bases at V and 8 bases at J, with 10 bases between the two ends. The CDR3 contains 14 residues. Looked up from germline, CDR1 is MNHNY and CDR2 is SVGAGI (reference sequence). In nucleotides, the CDR3 is TGTGCCAGCAGTTACCGACAGAATTATTCACCCCTCCACTTT. Its translation: CASSYRQNYSPLHF.

The J gene is TRBJ1-1, the V gene TRBV10-3, with D hard to call. The CDR3 covers 16 residues. CDR1 ENHRY and CDR2 SYGVKD come from the germline V gene. Trimming left V 4 bases short and J 3 bases short, with 18 bases between. CDR3 sequence reads: CAISGLGRRSHTEAFF. CDR3 nucleotide sequence: TGTGCCATCAGTGGGCTGGGCCGCCGGTCGCACACTGAAGCTTTCTTT.

The chain combines TRBV7-8 with TRBJ2-7; 9 nucleotides match TRBD2. CDR1 is SGHVS, CDR2 FQNEAQ, per germline. CDR3 length equals 15 residues. V lost 1 base and J lost 9; bases outside the gene matches: 10. CDR3 sequence reads: CASSLEASGIRWQYF. As DNA, the CDR3 is TGTGCCAGCAGCTTAGAGGCTAGCGGGATTCGTTGGCAGTACTTC.

This chain joins TRBV7-2 and TRBJ2-7, with 10 bases identical to TRBD2. This CDR3 has 13 amino acids. Germline V gene sequence: CDR1 SGHTA, CDR2 FQGNSA. CDR3 protein: CASGLAGAYEQYF. Written as DNA, the CDR3 is TGTGCGAGCGGCCTAGCGGGGGCCTACGAGCAGTACTTC. The variable domain in full, completed from reference TRBV7-2 and TRBJ2-7, reads GAGVSQSPSNKVTEKGKDVELRCDPISGHTALYWYRQSLGQGLEFLIYFQGNSAPDKSGLPSDRFSAERTGGSVSTLTIQRTQQEDSAVYLCASGLAGAYEQYFGPGTRLTVT.

V gene TRBV7-2 combines with J gene TRBJ2-7, with 10 nucleotides matching TRBD1. The CDR3 contains 14 residues. The germline CDR1 and CDR2 sequences are SGHTA and FQGNSA. V was clipped by 1 base and J by 7 bases; unmatched bases: 4. The DNA of the CDR3 is TGTGCCAGCAGCTTAGGGACAGGGGGGAATGAGCAGTACTTC. It codes for CASSLGTGGNEQYF. Combining the CDR3 with reference TRBV7-2 and TRBJ2-7 gives the whole variable domain GAGVSQSPSNKVTEKGKDVELRCDPISGHTALYWYRQSLGQGLEFLIYFQGNSAPDKSGLPSDRFSAERTGGSVSTLTIQRTQQEDSAVYLCASSLGTGGNEQYFGPGTRLTVT.